This T cell receptor (beta chain) is from a study of T cell responses to AZD1222 COVID-19 vaccine. Profiled with immunoSEQ multiplex PCR; TCRdb holds only in-frame clones, not every one. The data contain 95,000 or so clones, about 88% of them singletons. The V and J ends lost 11 bases and 1 base respectively, with 9 bases between them. From germline, CDR1 is SNHLY and CDR2 FYNNEI. The CDR3 contains 13 residues. The study, taken as a whole, reports: The number of AZD1222 recipients seropositive at baseline was only 6 or 7. Donors were chiefly white British, with a greater number of females, and clonal diversity was perhaps underestimated.

Comments on this clone: Its specificity is unknown.

This specimen consisted of peripheral blood, obtained on day 0 of AZD1222 vaccination. The V gene is TRBV2, the J gene TRBJ1-6; D ambiguous. The clonotype was recovered from an adult in good health. CDR3 nucleotides: TGTGCCCTGGGCGGGTCCTATAATTCACCCCTCCACTTT. Its protein is CALGGSYNSPLHF.